The source of this T cell receptor (beta chain) is a study of radiation and T cells in renal cell carcinoma. Study-level results: Baseline intratumoral clonotype presence is unknown without pretreatment biopsies. In nephrectomy-only tumors, top 100 clonotypes averaged roughly 43%, versus around 50% irradiated.

As to treatment: 15 Gy SBRT to primary tumor, nephrectomy 4 weeks later. Nephrectomy followed 15 Gy stereotactic body radiation by 4 weeks. This clone was seen at least ten times. Its antigen remains unknown. Other nucleotide sequences in the sample specify the same CDR3. Repertoires were generated with immunoSEQ multiplex PCR, while TCRdb's copy carries only in-frame clones and drops some. The sample contains around 15,000 clones, about 50% of which appear only once. Trimming took 7 bases from V and 5 from J, leaving 3 bases between them. The CDR3 length is 10 residues. Germline-derived CDR1 and CDR2 are MNHNS and SASEGT.

The chain combines TRBV6-1 with TRBJ2-1; D remains ambiguous. Sequenced here: tumor tissue, sampled from a patient whose treatment included radiotherapy and nephrectomy. The sequence came from a woman in her sixties with renal cell carcinoma. DNA for the CDR3: TGTGCCAGCACCAACAATGAGCAGTTCTTC. The encoded protein is CASTNNEQFF.